The 25 T cell receptor beta chains below were found in one sample sequenced in a study of glioma-infiltrating T cells. TCR alpha and beta CDR3 regions were amplified from RNA using iRepertoire nested multiplex PCR. TCRdb called the multiplex PCR reads again in MiXCR, with one record for every CDR3 protein. The sample holds some 180,000 distinct CDR3 sequences, more than 30% seen once. Material for sequencing was glioma tissue, nonneoplastic brain tissue, or PBMCs (not recorded which). The source is a human donor with low-grade glioma or glioblastoma, undergoing nonglioma brain surgery, or in good health (not recorded which).

This clonotype was recorded many times. V usage is TRBV7-2 and J usage is TRBJ2-6; D is unresolved. The CDR3 sequence is 15 residues long. V dropped 3 bases and J dropped 2 bases, with 8 bases sitting between them. CDR1 is SGHTA and CDR2 is FQGNSA in the germline V gene. The CDR3 coding sequence is TGTGCCAGCAGCTTGACACCCCCTGGGGCCAACGTCCTGACTTTC. Protein: CASSLTPPGANVLTF.

This clonotype has just a few counts. The J gene is TRBJ2-3, the V gene TRBV29-1, with D possibly TRBD2 on 7 matching bases. The V and J ends lost 4 bases and 6 bases respectively, with 17 bases between them. The CDR3 is made up of 14 amino acids. The germline V gene has CDR1 SQVTM and CDR2 ANQGSEA. The CDR3: CSVGGGSLVDTQYF. The CDR3 region has the DNA TGCAGCGTTGGCGGGGGCTCCCTAGTGGATACGCAGTATTTT.

The table lists this clonotype with many counts. The chain has TRBV27 and TRBJ1-4; 9 positions agree with TRBD1. Germline CDR1 reads MNHEY; CDR2 reads SMNVEV (reference sequence). V shed 5 bases, J shed 8 bases, and the junction held 9 bases outside the gene matches. There are 15 residues in the CDR3. The CDR3 bases are TGTGCCAGCAGTCCAACTACAGGGGGCGTAGAAAAACTGTTTTTT. It yields the protein CASSPTTGGVEKLFF. Based on the CDR3 plus reference TRBV27 and TRBJ1-4, the full variable domain is EAQVTQNPRYLITVTGKKLTVTCSQNMNHEYMSWYRQDPGLGLRQIYYSMNVEVTDKGDVPEGYKVSRKEKRNFPLILESPSPNQTSLYFCASSPTTGGVEKLFFGSGTQLSVL.

A word on this clonotype: Given the absence of the conserved phenylalanine or tryptophan at the CDR3 end, a read error is likely. The chain combines TRBV6-1 with TRBJ1-1; D is uncertain. V was pared by 8 bases and J by 4 bases, with 11 bases between. The germline CDR1 and CDR2 sequences are MNHNS and SASEGT. This CDR3 has 12 amino acids. CDR3 DNA: TGTGCCAGCTGGGATGCGATCACTGAAGCTTTCCTC. It specifies CASWDAITEAFL.

The chain joins TRBV9 to TRBJ2-3; 8 nucleotides align to TRBD2. CDR3 size: 13 residues. The germline V gene has CDR1 SGDLS and CDR2 YYNGEE. J gave up 6 bases and V 6 bases, and 6 bases lay outside the gene matches. DNA of the CDR3: TGTGCCAGCAACATAGCGGGAAAGGATACGCAGTATTTT. Its protein is CASNIAGKDTQYF.

This clonotype was seen many times. This CDR3 reads CASSPPLNTEAFF. Here the CDR3 DNA reads TGTGCCAGCTCACCACCGTTAAACACTGAAGCTTTCTTT. The V call is TRBV18, the J call TRBJ1-1; the D is unclear. The CDR3 spans 13 residues. Looked up from germline, CDR1 is KGHSH and CDR2 is LQKENI. The V end lost 0 bases, the J end lost 2 bases, and 4 bases lay between the germline ends.

J is TRBJ1-1 and V is TRBV19; D is perhaps TRBD1 (5 bases). V shed 3 bases and J shed 5 bases, with 19 bases lying between them. Germline assignment: CDR1 LNHDA and CDR2 SQIVND (reference sequence). CDR3 size: 16 residues. The CDR3 reads CASSIIRNLEGTEAFF. The CDR3 DNA sequence: TGTGCCAGTAGTATTATTCGGAACCTAGAGGGGACTGAAGCTTTCTTT.

At least ten counts were recorded for this clonotype. The V gene is TRBV20-1, the J gene TRBJ1-1, with D unresolved. The germline V gene has CDR1 DFQATT and CDR2 SNEGSKA (reference sequence). The CDR3 runs 13 residues. Trimming took 0 bases from V and 10 from J, leaving 15 bases between them. CDR3 region: CSARDQAAPGAFF. As DNA, the CDR3 is TGCAGTGCTAGAGATCAAGCAGCCCCTGGAGCTTTCTTT.

There are many counts of this clonotype. The CDR3 sequence: CSARGIDRGYEQFF. CDR3 DNA sequence: TGCAGTGCTAGAGGTATCGACAGGGGCTATGAGCAGTTCTTC. The rearrangement uses TRBV20-1 and TRBJ2-1; TRBD1 agrees at 8 bases. The CDR3 extends over 14 amino acids. Germline CDR1 and CDR2: DFQATT and SNEGSKA (reference sequence). Losses at the gene ends were 1 base for V and 8 bases for J; bases not matched to a gene: 7.

V and J are TRBV9 and TRBJ2-3, with D possibly TRBD2 on 7 matching bases. The CDR3 extends over 14 amino acids. Per germline, CDR1 SGDLS and CDR2 YYNGEE. Between the trimmed V and J ends, which lost 7 bases and 6 bases, there was a span of 18 bases. The CDR3 reads CASGYGGAYDTQYF. CDR3 coding DNA: TGTGCCAGCGGCTATGGGGGGGCGTACGATACGCAGTATTTT. Using reference TRBV9 and TRBJ2-3 for the parts outside the CDR3, the full variable domain is DSGVTQTPKHLITATGQRVTLRCSPRSGDLSVYWYQQSLDQGLQFLIQYYNGEERAKGNILERFSAQQFPDLHSELNLSSLELGDSALYFCASGYGGAYDTQYFGPGTRLTVL.

This clonotype was seen at least ten times. V usage is TRBV19 and J usage is TRBJ2-5, with D perhaps matching TRBD2 (5 bases). CDR3 length equals 13 residues. Germline CDR1 is LNHDA and CDR2 is SQIVND (reference sequence). The germline V and J ends were trimmed by 1 base and 7 bases, with 10 bases remaining between them. The CDR3 DNA sequence: TGTGCCAGTAGTATAGGGGCCGAGGGGACCCAGTACTTC. Its protein product is CASSIGAEGTQYF. Based on the CDR3 plus reference TRBV19 and TRBJ2-5, the full variable domain is DGGITQSPKYLFRKEGQNVTLSCEQNLNHDAMYWYRQDPGQGLRLIYYSQIVNDFQKGDIAEGYSVSREKKESFPLTVTSAQKNPTAFYLCASSIGAEGTQYFGPGTRLLVL.

This clonotype was found many times. The chain uses TRBV28 and TRBJ2-3, with D possibly matching TRBD1 (5 bases). Between the trimmed V and J ends, which lost 6 bases and 2 bases, there was a span of 12 bases. This CDR3 region has 14 residues. The germline CDR1 and CDR2 sequences are MDHEN and SYDVKM. The CDR3 protein is CASSLGAYTDTQYF. As DNA, the CDR3 is TGTGCCAGCAGCCTAGGGGCCTACACAGATACGCAGTATTTT.

This clonotype has ten or more counts. The CDR3 protein is CASSQSFAKSRRRETQYF. The CDR3 DNA reads as TGCGCCAGCAGCCAAAGTTTCGCGAAGAGTAGGCGAAGAGAGACCCAGTACTTC. The genes are TRBV4-1 and TRBJ2-5; D is uncertain. The CDR3 has 18 residues. V gave up 2 bases and J gave up 4 bases, with 23 bases separating them. CDR1 MGHRA and CDR2 YSYEKL come from the germline V gene.

In its sample, this clonotype was seen many times. This rearrangement joins TRBV6-1 to TRBJ1-1; 11 bases line up with TRBD1. The germline CDR1 and CDR2 sequences are MNHNS and SASEGT. The CDR3 has 18 residues. V gave up 7 bases and J gave up 4 bases; unmatched junction bases: 17. The chain's CDR3 is CASTWASPGQGGVTEAFF. CDR3 coding DNA: TGTGCCAGCACTTGGGCCTCCCCGGGACAGGGGGGGGTCACTGAAGCTTTCTTT.

CDR3: CASSVGTGATEAFF. CDR3 sequence (DNA): TGTGCCAGCAGCGTAGGGACAGGGGCCACTGAAGCTTTCTTT. The chain uses TRBV9 and TRBJ1-1; 9 bases are a match to TRBD1. Looked up from germline, CDR1 is SGDLS and CDR2 is YYNGEE. V trimming: 0 bases; J trimming: 4 bases; junction bases outside the gene matches: 1. The CDR3 sequence is 14 residues long.

This clonotype turned up a few times. V is TRBV6-2 or TRBV6-3 and J is TRBJ2-3, with TRBD2 identical over 14 bases. V dropped 5 bases and J dropped 5; count of bases not matched to a gene: 9. This CDR3 spans 17 amino acids. Germline V lookup: CDR1 MNHEY, CDR2 SVGEGT. CDR3 nucleotides: TGTGCCAGCAGTGCCCAGGGACTAGCGGGAGTCGAAGATACGCAGTATTTT. This translates into CASSAQGLAGVEDTQYF.

In its sample, this clonotype was seen many times. The V gene is TRBV27, the J gene TRBJ2-7, with TRBD1 identical over 9 bases. V gave up 7 bases and J gave up 3 bases; unmatched junction bases: 10. CDR1 MNHEY and CDR2 SMNVEV come from the germline V gene (reference sequence). The CDR3 spans 15 residues. The CDR3 bases are TGTGCCAGCACCCCGGGGGGACAGGGCCTCTACGAGCAGTACTTC. Amino acid sequence: CASTPGGQGLYEQYF.

This clonotype occurred many times. The rearrangement links TRBV6-2 or TRBV6-3 to TRBJ2-7; D is undetermined. CDR3 length equals 12 residues. V was shortened by 4 bases and J by 3 bases, with 7 bases between the two germline ends. Germline V gives CDR1 MNHEY, CDR2 SVGEGT. CDR3 loop: CASSSRDYEQYF. The CDR3 DNA reads TGTGCCAGCAGTTCCAGAGACTACGAGCAGTACTTC.

This rearrangement joins TRBV12-3 or TRBV12-4 to TRBJ2-7; D gene ambiguous. The CDR3 consists of 14 residues. V was pared by 5 bases and J by 2 bases, with 13 bases between. This chain's CDR3 is CASSRNLKPYEQYF. The DNA of the CDR3 is TGTGCCAGCAGTAGGAACTTAAAGCCCTACGAGCAGTACTTC.

This clonotype was seen repeatedly, ten times or more. This chain connects TRBV6-2 or TRBV6-3 to TRBJ2-3, with 7 bases lining up with TRBD2. Germline V gene sequence: CDR1 MNHEY, CDR2 SVGEGT. Trimming removed 0 bases from V and 7 bases from J; junction bases left unmatched: 4. The CDR3 has 14 amino acids. CDR3 sequence: CASSYSGTTHTQYF. CDR3 sequence (DNA): TGTGCCAGCAGTTACTCCGGGACTACACATACGCAGTATTTT.

The chain uses TRBV29-1 and TRBJ2-7; TRBD1 or TRBD2 may be the D gene (5 bases each). V was pared by 4 bases and J by 2 bases, with 15 bases between. There are 14 residues in the CDR3. CDR1 SQVTM and CDR2 ANQGSEA come from the germline V gene. CDR3 region: CSVGILGDAYEQYF. CDR3 DNA sequence: TGCAGCGTTGGCATTTTGGGGGACGCCTACGAGCAGTACTTC.

Here the CDR3 reads CASSPKQGLNQPQHF. The CDR3 DNA reads TGCGCCAGCAGCCCCAAGCAGGGGTTAAATCAGCCCCAGCATTTT. The genes are TRBV4-3 and TRBJ1-5; TRBD1 is a possible D gene (6 bases). The CDR3 consists of 15 residues. Deletions cut 4 bases from V and 4 bases from J, with 14 bases between. Germline loops: CDR1 LGHNA, CDR2 YSLEER.

This clonotype was seen repeatedly, ten times or more. The V and J genes are TRBV18 and TRBJ2-7; D remains ambiguous. Trimming pared 0 bases from V and 3 bases from J, leaving 9 bases between. There are 14 residues in the CDR3. CDR1 KGHSH and CDR2 LQKENI come from the germline V gene. CDR3 in DNA: TGTGCCAGCTCACCACCAAGTTCACGCTACGAGCAGTACTTC. As protein: CASSPPSSRYEQYF.

This clonotype was found a few times. The rearrangement uses TRBV7-6 and TRBJ2-3; D is unclear. The CDR3 sequence is 15 residues long. V was pared by 5 bases and J by 1 base, with 13 bases between. The germline V gene encodes CDR1 SGHVS and CDR2 FNYEAQ. The CDR3 here is CASSPELRGTDTQYF. The CDR3 DNA sequence: TGTGCCAGCAGCCCCGAACTGCGCGGCACAGATACGCAGTATTTT.

This clonotype was seen many times. The chain is built from TRBV5-8 and TRBJ1-2; D is undetermined. Per germline, CDR1 SGHTS and CDR2 YDEGEE. CDR3 length: 12 residues. V was trimmed by 1 base and J by 2 bases, leaving 3 bases between them. CDR3 in amino acids: CASSLRNYGYTF. CDR3 sequence (DNA): TGTGCCAGCAGCTTGAGAAACTATGGCTACACCTTC.